This T cell receptor (beta chain) was documented in a study of blood T cell repertoires in COVID-19. In the study overall: The origin of the acute and convalescent COVID-19 samples was the United States, Italy and Spain.

Germline V lookup: CDR1 LGHDT, CDR2 YNNKEL (reference sequence). Trimming shortened V by 1 base and J by 7 bases, and 5 bases separated the two germline ends. This CDR3 is 11 amino acids long. Using immunoSEQ multiplex PCR, the repertoire was profiled, and TCRdb retains in-frame clones only, with some absent. The data hold 150,000 or so clones, with 80% to 85% observed a single time. The TCR comes from a woman aged 60-75 years with acute or convalescent COVID-19. The sequenced sample consisted of peripheral blood. The chain uses TRBV3-1 (or the pseudogene TRBV3-2) and TRBJ2-7; D not certain. The CDR3 DNA is TGTGCCAGCAGCCAAGCGGTAGAGCAGTACTTC. Protein product: CASSQAVEQYF.